This T cell receptor (beta chain) was found in a study of persistence of HIV-infected CD4 T cells. Findings and limits, study-wide: Degenerate expanded CDR3beta sequences were enriched among CMV- and Gag-responding cells.

This CDR3 is 17 amino acids long. The germline V gene has CDR1 KGHSH and CDR2 LQKENI. V lost 1 base and J lost 3, with 18 bases in between. Stimulation used 10 ug/mL lysate from CMV-infected fibroblasts. Sorted nonresponding memory CD4+ T cells were CD40L-negative, CD69-negative, CD45RO-high. These HIV-1-infected adults initiated suppressive ART in chronic infection. Sequencing used immunoSEQ version 4 in survey mode. Data came from immunoSEQ multiplex PCR; TCRdb stores just in-frame clones and leaves some out. The sample has tens of thousands of clones; about 81% are singletons. As to this clone: What it recognizes is unknown.

The sequence was collected from an adult woman with HIV who was CMV-seropositive. The chain carries TRBV18 and TRBJ1-1; tentative D call: TRBD1 (6 bases). This specimen consisted of CD4+ T cells sorted from PBMCs after roughly 18-hour stimulation, obtained from a patient who received antiretroviral therapy. CDR3 sequence (DNA): TGTGCCAGCTCACCACGTCAACAGGGAAATTCATACACTGAAGCTTTCTTT. Residues: CASSPRQQGNSYTEAFF. The variable domain in full, with the rest retrieved from reference TRBV18 and TRBJ1-1, is NAGVMQNPRHLVRRRGQEARLRCSPMKGHSHVYWYRQLPEEGLKFMVYLQKENIIDESGMPKERFSAEFPKEGPSILRIQQVVRGDSAAYFCASSPRQQGNSYTEAFFGQGTRLTVV.